What follows describes a single T cell receptor (beta chain). The germline gives CDR1 SGHRS, CDR2 YFSETQ. The CDR3 has 15 residues. The V end lost 2 bases, the J end lost 0 bases, and 9 bases lay between the germline ends. These data come from a study of blood T cell repertoires in COVID-19. The overall study: Sample material is recorded as cDNA or gDNA derived from T cells, B-cell-depleted T cells, or PBMCs.

Authors' methods: Estimates of nucleated cell counts were drawn from the amplification of reference gene primers. Clones were read by immunoSEQ multiplex PCR, and TCRdb kept only the in-frame ones, dropping some. V, J and clone size derive from that table, while D and trimming were established from the DNA sequence. The repertoire holds approximately 320,000 clones, with approximately 89% as singletons. Patients in Seattle were enrolled during active infection, then followed longitudinally. Material: peripheral blood. This clonotype originated in a woman aged 25 to 45 with COVID-19, enrolled during active disease. V gene TRBV5-1 combines with J gene TRBJ2-1; D is perhaps TRBD2 (5 bases). The DNA of the CDR3 is TGCGCCAGCAGCTTCGGGGTAATCTCCTACAATGAGCAGTTCTTC. The encoded protein is CASSFGVISYNEQFF.